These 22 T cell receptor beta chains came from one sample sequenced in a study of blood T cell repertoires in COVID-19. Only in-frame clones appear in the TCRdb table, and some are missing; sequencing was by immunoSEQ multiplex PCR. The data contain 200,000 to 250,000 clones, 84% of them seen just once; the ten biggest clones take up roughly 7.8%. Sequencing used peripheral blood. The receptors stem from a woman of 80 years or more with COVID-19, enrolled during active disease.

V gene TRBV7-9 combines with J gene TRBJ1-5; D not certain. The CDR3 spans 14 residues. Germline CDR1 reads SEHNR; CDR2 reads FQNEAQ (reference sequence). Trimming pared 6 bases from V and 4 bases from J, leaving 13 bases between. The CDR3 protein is CASSPAAGNQPQHF. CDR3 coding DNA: TGTGCCAGCAGTCCCGCCGCGGGGAATCAGCCCCAGCATTTT.

CDR3 residues: CASSQAGFLYEQYF. The CDR3 nucleotides read TGTGCCAGCAGCCAGGCCGGGTTCCTCTACGAGCAGTACTTC. The chain joins TRBV3-1 (or the pseudogene TRBV3-2) to TRBJ2-7; D gene ambiguous. CDR3 length: 14 amino acids. Between the trimmed V and J ends, which lost 3 bases and 3 bases, there was a span of 12 bases. Germline V gene lookup returns CDR1 LGHDT and CDR2 YNNKEL (reference sequence).

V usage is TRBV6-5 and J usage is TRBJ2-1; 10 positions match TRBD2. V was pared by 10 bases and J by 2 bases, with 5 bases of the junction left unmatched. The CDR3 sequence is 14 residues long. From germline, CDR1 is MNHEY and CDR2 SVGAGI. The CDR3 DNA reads TGTGCCATCGCTAGCGGGAGTCCCTACAATGAGCAGTTCTTC. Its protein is CAIASGSPYNEQFF.

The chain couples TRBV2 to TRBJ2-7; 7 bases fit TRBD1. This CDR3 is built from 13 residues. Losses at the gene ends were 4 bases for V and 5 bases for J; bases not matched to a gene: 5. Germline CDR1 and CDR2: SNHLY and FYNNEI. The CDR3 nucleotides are TGTGCCAGCAGTGCGACAGGGTACGACGAGCAGTACTTC. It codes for CASSATGYDEQYF.

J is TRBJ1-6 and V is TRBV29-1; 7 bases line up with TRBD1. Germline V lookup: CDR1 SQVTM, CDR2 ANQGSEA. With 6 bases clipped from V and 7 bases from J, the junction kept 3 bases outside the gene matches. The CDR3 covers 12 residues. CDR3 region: CSVQTGNSPLHF. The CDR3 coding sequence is TGCAGCGTACAGACAGGGAATTCACCCCTCCACTTT.

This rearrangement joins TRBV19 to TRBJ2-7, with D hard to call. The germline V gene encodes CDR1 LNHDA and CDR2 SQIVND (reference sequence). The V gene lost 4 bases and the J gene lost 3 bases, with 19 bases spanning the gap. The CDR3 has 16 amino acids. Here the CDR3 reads CASSSSSTGVVYEQYF. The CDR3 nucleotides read TGTGCCAGTAGTAGTAGCTCCACCGGTGTTGTCTACGAGCAGTACTTC.

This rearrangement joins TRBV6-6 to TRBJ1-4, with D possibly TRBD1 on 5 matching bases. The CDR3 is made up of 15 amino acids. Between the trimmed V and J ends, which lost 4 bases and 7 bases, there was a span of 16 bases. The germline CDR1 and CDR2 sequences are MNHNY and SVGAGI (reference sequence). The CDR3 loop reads CASSSPEGRREKLFF. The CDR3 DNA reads TGTGCCAGCAGTTCCCCGGAGGGGCGACGTGAAAAACTGTTTTTT.

In nucleotides, the CDR3 is TGTGCCAGCAGCCGATCCGGGACAGGGGGCTCATTCTCTGGAAACACCATATATTTT. Translated: CASSRSGTGGSFSGNTIYF. The rearrangement links TRBV3-1 (or the pseudogene TRBV3-2) to TRBJ1-3; 12 bases fit TRBD1. Germline V CDR1 and CDR2: LGHDT, YNNKEL (reference sequence). V dropped 4 bases and J dropped 0; count of bases not matched to a gene: 10. CDR3 size: 19 residues.

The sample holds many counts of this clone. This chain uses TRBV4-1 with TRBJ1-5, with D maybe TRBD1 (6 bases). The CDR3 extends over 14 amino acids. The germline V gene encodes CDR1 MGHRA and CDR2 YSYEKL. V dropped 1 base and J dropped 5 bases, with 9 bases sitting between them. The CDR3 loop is CASSQARGYQPQHF. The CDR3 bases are TGCGCCAGCAGCCAAGCCAGGGGATATCAGCCCCAGCATTTT.

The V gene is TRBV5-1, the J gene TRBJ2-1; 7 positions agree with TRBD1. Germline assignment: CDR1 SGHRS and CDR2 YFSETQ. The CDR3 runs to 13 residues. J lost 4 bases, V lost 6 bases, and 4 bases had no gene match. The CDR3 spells CASTGTDYNEQFF. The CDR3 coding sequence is TGCGCCAGCACCGGGACAGATTACAATGAGCAGTTCTTC.

CDR3 sequence (DNA): TGTGCCAGCAGCGCCCCGGGGGGCTATGGCTACACCTTC. It yields the protein CASSAPGGYGYTF. The V gene is TRBV9, the J gene TRBJ1-2, with D tentatively TRBD1 (5 bases). The V gene's germline CDR1 is SGDLS and CDR2 YYNGEE. V lost 3 bases to trimming and J lost 4 bases, with 10 bases between them. This CDR3 has 13 residues.

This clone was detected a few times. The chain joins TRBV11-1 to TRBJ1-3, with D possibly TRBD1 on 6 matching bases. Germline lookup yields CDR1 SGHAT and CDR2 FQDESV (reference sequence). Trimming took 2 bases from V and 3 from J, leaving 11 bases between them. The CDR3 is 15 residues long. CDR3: CASSLMGALGNTIYF. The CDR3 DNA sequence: TGTGCCAGCAGCTTAATGGGGGCGCTTGGAAACACCATATATTTT.

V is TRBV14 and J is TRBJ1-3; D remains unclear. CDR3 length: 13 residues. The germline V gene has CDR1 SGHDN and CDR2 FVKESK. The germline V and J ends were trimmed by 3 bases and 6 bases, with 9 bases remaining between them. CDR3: CASSHLDKNTIYF. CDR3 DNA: TGTGCCAGCAGCCACCTTGACAAAAACACCATATATTTT.

The CDR3 region has the DNA TGTGCCAGCTCGCCGACAGGAACGAGGGAGCCCCAGCATTTT. This codes for CASSPTGTREPQHF. The V and J genes are TRBV18 and TRBJ1-5; D perhaps matches TRBD1 (6 bases). V was shortened by 6 bases and J by 8 bases, with 17 bases between the two germline ends. Germline loops: CDR1 KGHSH, CDR2 LQKENI. This CDR3 has 14 residues.

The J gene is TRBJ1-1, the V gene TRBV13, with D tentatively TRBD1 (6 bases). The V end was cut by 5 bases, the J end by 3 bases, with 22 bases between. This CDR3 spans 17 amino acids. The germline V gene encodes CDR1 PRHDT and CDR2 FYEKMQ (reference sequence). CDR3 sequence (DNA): TGTGCCAGCAGCCCCAATCGACGGGGGGCAGGGTACACTGAAGCTTTCTTT. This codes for CASSPNRRGAGYTEAFF.

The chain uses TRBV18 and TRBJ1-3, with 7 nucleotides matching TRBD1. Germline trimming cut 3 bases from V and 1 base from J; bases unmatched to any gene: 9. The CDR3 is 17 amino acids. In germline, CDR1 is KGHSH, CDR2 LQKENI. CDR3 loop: CASSPTQGGWSGNTIYF. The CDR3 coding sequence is TGTGCCAGCTCACCCACCCAGGGGGGTTGGTCTGGAAACACCATATATTTT.

The CDR3 DNA sequence: TGTGCCAGCAGCCAAATAGTGAACACTGAAGCTTTCTTT. It specifies CASSQIVNTEAFF. V is TRBV13 and J is TRBJ1-1; D remains unclear. CDR3 length: 13 amino acids. Germline CDR1 reads PRHDT; CDR2 reads FYEKMQ (reference sequence). The ends were cut back, 5 bases at V and 0 bases at J, with 7 bases in the middle.

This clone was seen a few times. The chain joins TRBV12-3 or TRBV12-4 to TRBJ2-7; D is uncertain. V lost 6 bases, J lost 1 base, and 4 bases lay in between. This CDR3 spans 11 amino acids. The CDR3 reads CASRRSYEQYF. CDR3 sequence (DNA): TGTGCCAGCAGGCGGTCCTACGAGCAGTACTTC.

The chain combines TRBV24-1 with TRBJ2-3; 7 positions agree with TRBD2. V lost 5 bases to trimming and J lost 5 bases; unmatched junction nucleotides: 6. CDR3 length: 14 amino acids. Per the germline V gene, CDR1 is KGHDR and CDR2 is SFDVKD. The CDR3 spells CATSAAGAKDTQYF. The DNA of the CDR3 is TGTGCCACCAGTGCGGCGGGAGCTAAAGATACGCAGTATTTT.

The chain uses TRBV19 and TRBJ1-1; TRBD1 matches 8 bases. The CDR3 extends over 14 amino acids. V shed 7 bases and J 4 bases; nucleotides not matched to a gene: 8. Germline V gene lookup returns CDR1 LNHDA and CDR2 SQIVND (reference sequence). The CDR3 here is CASILQGDSTEAFF. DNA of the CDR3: TGTGCCAGTATTTTACAGGGGGATAGCACTGAAGCTTTCTTT. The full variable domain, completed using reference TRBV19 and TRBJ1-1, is DGGITQSPKYLFRKEGQNVTLSCEQNLNHDAMYWYRQDPGQGLRLIYYSQIVNDFQKGDIAEGYSVSREKKESFPLTVTSAQKNPTAFYLCASILQGDSTEAFFGQGTRLTVV.

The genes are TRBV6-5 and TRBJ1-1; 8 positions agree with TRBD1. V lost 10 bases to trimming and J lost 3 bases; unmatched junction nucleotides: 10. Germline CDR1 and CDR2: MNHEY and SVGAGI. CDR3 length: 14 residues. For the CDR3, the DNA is TGTGCCATTCCAGGGGGCGTAGTGGACACTGAAGCTTTCTTT. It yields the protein CAIPGGVVDTEAFF.

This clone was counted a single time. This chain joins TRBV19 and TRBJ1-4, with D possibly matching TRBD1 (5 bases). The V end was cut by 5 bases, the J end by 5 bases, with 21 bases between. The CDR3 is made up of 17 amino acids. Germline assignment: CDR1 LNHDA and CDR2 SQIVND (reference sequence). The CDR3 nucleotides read TGTGCCAGTAGTGTCGCTCACGGACACTTAAGGAATGAAAAACTGTTTTTT. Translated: CASSVAHGHLRNEKLFF.